The 21 T cell receptor beta chains in this list originate from one sample, sequenced in a study of cytomegalovirus exposure and HLA in healthy donors. Use of 60 Vbeta and 13 Jbeta primers characterized the PCR. Profiling relied on immunoSEQ multiplex PCR, and the TCRdb table lists in-frame clones only, not all of them. The sample carries 100,000 to 150,000 clones, around three quarters recorded once. Sequencing used PBMCs. These receptor sequences come from a woman aged 50 to 65 in good health and CMV-seronegative.

In the case of this clone: A read error may produce the germline difference seen at one junction end. J is TRBJ1-2 and V is TRBV6-1, with 8 bases aligning to TRBD1. CDR1 MNHNS and CDR2 SASEGT come from the germline V gene. The CDR3 is made up of 13 amino acids. The CDR3 coding sequence is TGTGCCAGCAGTGGACGCAGGGGGCATGGCTACCCCTTC. Its translation is CASSGRRGHGYPF.

This clone was observed a few times. The V call is TRBV28, the J call TRBJ1-3; D gene uncertain. The CDR3 runs to 14 residues. The V end lost 7 bases, the J end lost 2 bases, and 12 bases lay between the germline ends. Per the germline V gene, CDR1 is MDHEN and CDR2 is SYDVKM. The CDR3: CASTFGVAGNTIYF. CDR3 in DNA: TGTGCCAGCACCTTCGGGGTAGCTGGAAACACCATATATTTT.

This clone was observed a few times. The chain combines TRBV6-1 with TRBJ1-1; D is undetermined. CDR3 length: 15 residues. V gave up 5 bases and J gave up 3 bases, with 16 bases separating them. Germline V gene data show CDR1 as MNHNS and CDR2 as SASEGT. The chain's CDR3 is CASSTVGERDTEAFF. For the CDR3, the DNA is TGTGCCAGCAGTACCGTTGGGGAGCGGGACACTGAAGCTTTCTTT.

The chain links TRBV6-5 to TRBJ1-2; D is ambiguous. Germline CDR1 reads MNHEY; CDR2 reads SVGAGI. CDR3 length: 12 amino acids. V was shortened by 8 bases and J by 7 bases, with 14 bases between the two germline ends. The CDR3 nucleotides are TGTGCCAGCGGAGGTCCCGCAACTGGCTACACCTTC. Translating gives CASGGPATGYTF.

This chain joins TRBV5-4 and TRBJ1-1, with D possibly TRBD1 on 5 matching bases. V dropped 4 bases and J dropped 3 bases, with 16 bases sitting between them. Germline CDR1 and CDR2: SGHNT and YYREEE (reference sequence). The CDR3 runs to 15 residues. The CDR3 DNA follows: TGTGCCAGCAGCCTCAGGCAGGGCGCGGACACTGAAGCTTTCTTT. Translated, it gives CASSLRQGADTEAFF.

The chain couples TRBV5-4 to TRBJ2-3; 10 bases are a match to TRBD2. V shed 2 bases and J 4 bases; nucleotides not matched to a gene: 7. The CDR3 consists of 16 residues. Looked up from germline, CDR1 is SGHNT and CDR2 is YYREEE (reference sequence). CDR3 residues: CASSLPSSGGSDTQYF. CDR3 DNA sequence: TGTGCCAGCAGCTTACCCTCTAGCGGGGGATCAGATACGCAGTATTTT.

The rearrangement joins TRBV5-4 to TRBJ2-5; TRBD1 aligns across 11 bases. Germline trimming cut 2 bases from V and 2 bases from J; bases unmatched to any gene: 5. The germline CDR1 and CDR2 sequences are SGHNT and YYREEE (reference sequence). The CDR3 runs 16 residues. The CDR3 nucleotides read TGTGCCAGCAGCTTCCCCGGGACAGGGGGTCAAGAGACCCAGTACTTC. Its protein product is CASSFPGTGGQETQYF.

This clone is a singleton in its sample. For the CDR3, the DNA is TGTGCCAGCACGATGGGACTAGCGGCCCCCCCAGATACGCAGTATTTT. Residues: CASTMGLAAPPDTQYF. The V and J genes are TRBV2 and TRBJ2-3; 11 bases line up with TRBD2. V was pared by 7 bases and J by 4 bases, with 10 bases of the junction left unmatched. Germline V gene sequence: CDR1 SNHLY, CDR2 FYNNEI. The CDR3 extends over 16 amino acids. Drawing the rest from reference TRBV2 and TRBJ2-3, the complete variable domain is EPEVTQTPSHQVTQMGQEVILRCVPISNHLYFYWYRQILGQKVEFLVSFYNNEISEKSEIFDDQFSVERPDGSNFTLKIRSTKLEDSAMYFCASTMGLAAPPDTQYFGPGTRLTVL.

The chain recombines TRBV6-5 with TRBJ1-1; D is uncertain. Germline-derived CDR1 and CDR2 are MNHEY and SVGAGI. V shed 0 bases and J shed 1 base, with 12 bases lying between them. This CDR3 is 16 amino acids long. The CDR3 DNA reads as TGTGCCAGCAGTTACTCGACGGCAGGTTCGAACACTGAAGCTTTCTTT. Its translation is CASSYSTAGSNTEAFF.

The chain couples TRBV6-4 to TRBJ1-4; a weak D match, TRBD1 (6 bases). V was trimmed by 4 bases and J by 6 bases, leaving 15 bases between them. In germline, CDR1 is MRHNA, CDR2 SNTAGT. CDR3 length: 15 amino acids. As DNA, the CDR3 is TGTGCCAGCAGTGCTTCACAGGGCCAGTATGAAAAACTGTTTTTT. Its translation is CASSASQGQYEKLFF.

The V and J genes are TRBV30 and TRBJ2-1; 7 nucleotides align to TRBD2. Germline V CDR1 and CDR2: GTSNPN, SVGIG (reference sequence). Trimming took 1 base from V and 7 from J; bases not matched to a gene: 13. The CDR3 runs to 16 residues. CDR3 bases: TGTGCCTGGAGTGGGTTCGGGGGAGGGGTCCCGAATGAGCAGTTCTTC. It specifies CAWSGFGGGVPNEQFF. Based on the CDR3 plus reference TRBV30 and TRBJ2-1, the full variable domain is SQTIHQWPATLVQPVGSPLSLECTVEGTSNPNLYWYRQAAGRGLQLLFYSVGIGQISSEVPQNLSASRPQDRQFILSSKKLLLSDSGFYLCAWSGFGGGVPNEQFFGPGTRLTVL.

The rearrangement links TRBV5-1 to TRBJ1-4; TRBD1 agrees at 8 bases. This CDR3 is 13 amino acids long. J lost 7 bases, V lost 7 bases, and 6 bases had no gene match. Germline V lookup: CDR1 SGHRS, CDR2 YFSETQ. CDR3 nucleotides: TGCGCCAGCCGTGGACAGGGAGTTGAAAAACTGTTTTTT. This encodes CASRGQGVEKLFF.

In regard to this clone: At one end, the junction sequence differs from germline, possibly due to a read error. V usage is TRBV14 and J usage is TRBJ1-2, with 11 nucleotides matching TRBD1. The CDR3 is 17 residues long. CDR1 SGHDN and CDR2 FVKESK come from the germline V gene. The CDR3, as DNA: TGTGCCAGCAGCCTCCGACTCGGACAGGGGGCCCGACGTGGCTACCCCTTC. This gives the protein CASSLRLGQGARRGYPF.

This chain joins TRBV6-1 and TRBJ2-7; tentative D call: TRBD1 (6 bases). V was trimmed by 6 bases and J by 5 bases, leaving 14 bases between them. The germline gives CDR1 MNHNS, CDR2 SASEGT. The CDR3 extends over 13 amino acids. CDR3 bases: TGTGCCAGCAGCCCCCAGGGGTTCCACGAGCAGTACGTC. Its protein is CASSPQGFHEQYV.

This clone was seen just once. The V gene is TRBV5-1, the J gene TRBJ1-5; unclear D gene. Trimming removed 2 bases from V and 12 bases from J, with 6 bases in between. The CDR3 has 10 amino acids. Germline lookup yields CDR1 SGHRS and CDR2 YFSETQ. CDR3 bases: TGCGCCAGCAGCTTTAACTTCCAGCATTTT. As protein: CASSFNFQHF.

The chain has TRBV28 and TRBJ2-2; 8 bases align to TRBD2. Germline CDR1 and CDR2: MDHEN and SYDVKM. The CDR3 is made up of 16 amino acids. The V gene end was trimmed by 7 bases and the J gene end by 4 bases; junction bases not matched to a gene: 11. The CDR3 here is CASTGSGRLITGELFF. As DNA, the CDR3 is TGTGCCAGCACGGGGAGCGGGAGATTGATCACCGGGGAGCTGTTTTTT.

The count of this clone is one. The V call is TRBV27, the J call TRBJ2-1; no clear D gene. The CDR3 contains 17 residues. Per the germline V gene, CDR1 is MNHEY and CDR2 is SMNVEV (reference sequence). With 3 bases removed from V and 7 bases from J, the gap between germline ends came to 22 bases. The CDR3 coding sequence is TGTGCCAGCAGTTTTCATAGTTTTCGGCGGCCTCTGAATGAGCAGTTCTTC. Protein sequence: CASSFHSFRRPLNEQFF.

The chain has TRBV30 and TRBJ2-1; 7 bases map to TRBD2. The CDR3 spans 13 residues. The germline CDR1 and CDR2 sequences are GTSNPN and SVGIG (reference sequence). V trimming: 5 bases; J trimming: 4 bases; junction bases outside the gene matches: 5. CDR3 in amino acids: CAWVTSEYNEQFF. In DNA form, the CDR3 reads TGTGCCTGGGTAACTAGCGAATACAATGAGCAGTTCTTC. The variable domain in full, completed from reference TRBV30 and TRBJ2-1, reads SQTIHQWPATLVQPVGSPLSLECTVEGTSNPNLYWYRQAAGRGLQLLFYSVGIGQISSEVPQNLSASRPQDRQFILSSKKLLLSDSGFYLCAWVTSEYNEQFFGPGTRLTVL.

The CDR3 region has the DNA TGTGCCAGCAGCTTCCTCGCCGCCGGGACACCCTCCTACGAGCAGTACTTC. Protein product: CASSFLAAGTPSYEQYF. The V call is TRBV7-9, the J call TRBJ2-7; TRBD1 might be the D (6 bases). The CDR3 extends over 17 amino acids. Germline lookup yields CDR1 SEHNR and CDR2 FQNEAQ (reference sequence). V lost 3 bases to trimming and J lost 0 bases, with 18 bases between them.

V usage is TRBV30 and J usage is TRBJ1-1; the match to TRBD1 covers 11 bases. The CDR3 covers 13 residues. The germline CDR1 and CDR2 sequences are GTSNPN and SVGIG (reference sequence). V trimming: 7 bases; J trimming: 4 bases; junction bases outside the gene matches: 5. The CDR3 here is CALDRGQGTEAFF. CDR3 sequence (DNA): TGTGCCTTGGACAGGGGGCAAGGCACTGAAGCTTTCTTT.

This clone was detected a few times. The chain links TRBV2 to TRBJ2-1; 7 bases fit TRBD1. The CDR3 loop spans 13 amino acids. V dropped 3 bases and J dropped 6; count of bases not matched to a gene: 2. Germline V gene data show CDR1 as SNHLY and CDR2 as FYNNEI. CDR3 nucleotides: TGTGCCAGCAGTGATCAGGGGGTCAATGAGCAGTTCTTC. This codes for CASSDQGVNEQFF.